The present T cell receptor beta chain was sequenced within a study of blood T cells in healthy people across ages (dated by TCRdb to between 2014 and 2016). For context, the study as a whole: In model experiments, roughly one uniquely barcoded TCR beta cDNA molecule per two T cells was captured by template switching. The donors were split into four age groups: young (average around 15 years), middle-aged (around 37), aged (roughly 65) and long-lived (82). The study analyzed two additional independent replicas of 1 million unique cDNA reads from the same blood draw for two donors, one aged 18 to 30 and one aged 80 or older. Donors of different ages were randomly distributed across sequencing lanes to avoid experimental bias. Age-related changes in TCR beta repertoire diversity were measured in the study by deep sequencing normalized with unique cDNA molecular identifiers.

The donors were about 40 Caucasian individuals from Russia, aged 6 to 90 years, who were systemically healthy. Around 10 milliliters of peripheral blood were drawn from each donor into EDTA-treated Vacutainer tubes. Ficoll-Paque density-gradient centrifugation was used to isolate PBMCs, with at least 6.5 million per sample. Trizol reagent was used to extract total RNA from PBMCs, with at least 5 micrograms per sample. For every donor, an aliquot of PBMCs went through flow cytometry to measure the percentages of naive CD45RAhigh/CD27high T cells. The library relied on 5' RACE. Sequencing relied on an Illumina HiSeq 2500. A second PCR of about 7 to 12 cycles was run with a J-beta primer mix and a sample-barcoded 5' primer. A template-switch 5' adaptor carrying 12 random nucleotides introduced a unique molecular identifier onto each TCR beta cDNA molecule. At least 2.5 million CDR3-containing paired-end reads were obtained from each sample. All of the RNA was converted into first-strand cDNA using the Mint cDNA synthesis kit, with a TRBC-specific oligonucleotide serving as the primer. After uracil-DNA glycosylase treatment, a first 18-cycle PCR used universal primers M1SS and BC2_uni_R on all cDNA. Per the original workflow: For normalization, 1 million high-quality reads, each with a distinct molecular identifier, were randomly selected from each sample. Instead of being binned into consensus sequences, reads with shared molecular identifiers were discarded. MiTCR, set to a Q25 quality threshold and the strictest error-elimination algorithm, was used for CDR3 identification, clonotype clustering and error correction. A nonparametric unseen species model using Euler transformation provided a lower-bound estimate of total TCR beta diversity. The public reads were reprocessed in TCRdb via fastp at Q25 and MiXCR, keeping in-frame beta chains. Rows are combined by CDR3 protein, so each entry shows the most common genes and DNA. It is TCRdb's table, rather than the study itself, that gives the V and J calls and clone size. In all, the sample holds approximately 800,000 distinct CDR3 sequences, and 58% of those were seen once. The ten top clones hold approximately 20% of the sample.

To note about this clonotype: This clone's antigen is unknown. Base-call qualities are not available, and no considerably larger clone is one nucleotide away.

There are 12 amino acids in the CDR3, from cysteine to phenylalanine inclusive. The CDR3 DNA has 36 bases and is translated from base 1. CDR1 and CDR2 are read off the germline V gene as MGHDK and SYGVNS. Overall results and qualifications from the work: Bulk unsorted PBMC profiling prevented conclusive comparison of naive and antigen-experienced compartments. Total diversity estimates from one million sequenced T cells were considered lower bounds and underestimates. The long-lived group showed more naive CD4+ T cells, fewer expanded clones and increased TCR diversity than the aged group, suggesting age selection. There was a strong correlation between observed TCR beta diversity and the percentage of naive T cells measured by flow cytometry. As age increased, observed TCR beta diversity per million T cells dropped in a roughly linear way, and a significant reduction was already evident by age roughly 36. The CMV infection status of donors was not known, potentially confounding age-related changes in expanded clonotypes.

The material sequenced was blood. This chain is built from TRBV25-1 and TRBJ2-1; the D gene remains uncertain. The tail of the sequence fits TRBJ2-7 better, so the J call may be wrong. This receptor was identified in a man in his thirties or forties in good health. The nucleotide sequence is TGTGCCAGCAGTGACCACAACTACGAGCAGTACTTC. Translated, it reads CASSDHNYEQYF.